Here is one T cell receptor (beta chain) with its context. Through a sample-barcoded 5' primer and a J-beta primer mix, a second PCR was run for about 6 to 11 cycles. TCRdb called the 5' RACE reads again in MiXCR, with one record for every CDR3 protein. Among 500,000 to 550,000 distinct CDR3 sequences listed, 24% were seen once. The data were taken from a study of blood T cells in healthy people across ages. CDR3 size: 15 residues. Germline values: CDR1 SGHAT, CDR2 FQNNGV. With 4 bases clipped from V and 4 bases from J, the junction kept 9 bases outside the gene matches. This sample was shared with a second study, whose subject was T cells of mothers and their children.

The chain carries TRBV11-2 and TRBJ2-7, with 8 bases fitting TRBD1. The receptor comes from a boy between 10 and 17 years old in good health. The sample taken for sequencing was blood. The DNA of the CDR3 is TGTGCCAGCAGCTCTGTCAGGGGGCTGAGGTACGAGCAGTACTTC. It yields the protein CASSSVRGLRYEQYF.